One and the same sample provided the 18 T cell receptor beta chains below, sequenced in a study of cytomegalovirus exposure and HLA in healthy donors. The data were produced by immunoSEQ multiplex PCR, yet TCRdb's version contains in-frame clones alone and is incomplete. The table has approximately 270,000 clones, roughly 90% seen once. The sample comprised PBMCs. Receptor source: a man younger than 35 in good health and CMV-seropositive.

The rearrangement links TRBV27 to TRBJ1-1; no clear D. The CDR3 has 15 residues. Germline assignment: CDR1 MNHEY and CDR2 SMNVEV (reference sequence). V was cut by 0 bases and J by 4 bases, with 12 bases left in between. The CDR3 reads CASSLSASDGTEAFF. The CDR3 DNA sequence: TGTGCCAGCAGTTTATCTGCTTCGGACGGCACTGAAGCTTTCTTT.

The V and J genes are TRBV9 and TRBJ2-1, with 11 positions matching TRBD2. The CDR3 is made up of 15 amino acids. Trimming at V came to 3 bases and at J to 7 bases, leaving 6 bases not matched to a gene. The germline V gene has CDR1 SGDLS and CDR2 YYNGEE. The CDR3 region has the DNA TGTGCCAGCAGCGACCAGGGACTAGCGGTGAATGAGCAGTTCTTC. Its translation is CASSDQGLAVNEQFF.

The chain links TRBV6-1 to TRBJ2-7; 8 bases fit TRBD1. Germline loops: CDR1 MNHNS, CDR2 SASEGT. After removal of 11 bases from V and 7 bases from J, the junction contained 16 bases not matched to a gene. CDR3 length: 14 residues. CDR3 nucleotides: TGTGCCTCGACGAAGGACAGGGCAGTTCCGGAGCAGTACTTC. This codes for CASTKDRAVPEQYF.

This chain uses TRBV4-1 with TRBJ2-1; 9 nucleotides agree with TRBD2. V trimming: 0 bases; J trimming: 3 bases; junction bases outside the gene matches: 15. CDR3 length equals 20 residues. Germline assignment: CDR1 MGHRA and CDR2 YSYEKL. The CDR3, as DNA: TGCGCCAGCAGCCAAGATTACCTAGCGGGACGATCAAAGCACTACAATGAGCAGTTCTTC. Translating gives CASSQDYLAGRSKHYNEQFF.

This clone was counted between two and nine times. The genes are TRBV5-6 and TRBJ2-2; D is unclear. Per germline, CDR1 SGHDT and CDR2 YYEEEE. The CDR3 sequence is 12 residues long. Trimming took off 0 bases at V and 7 bases at J, with 4 bases between the two ends. Written as DNA, the CDR3 is TGTGCCAGCAGCTTGGCCTTCGGGGAGCTGTTTTTT. This sequence encodes CASSLAFGELFF.

This clone was recorded once. The chain employs TRBV29-1 and TRBJ2-1; D is ambiguous. Germline CDR1 reads SQVTM; CDR2 reads ANQGSEA. The length of the CDR3 is 11 residues. The V gene lost 5 bases and the J gene lost 2 bases, with 4 bases spanning the gap. The CDR3 spells CSVIPYNEQFF. DNA of the CDR3: TGCAGCGTTATCCCCTACAATGAGCAGTTCTTC.

The V and J genes are TRBV5-1 and TRBJ2-1, with TRBD2 matching over 10 bases. This CDR3 contains 17 residues. Germline values: CDR1 SGHRS, CDR2 YFSETQ. After removal of 0 bases from V and 5 bases from J, the junction contained 8 bases not matched to a gene. CDR3 sequence reads: CASSLEASGSLNNEQFF. The CDR3 nucleotides read TGCGCCAGCAGCTTGGAGGCTAGCGGGAGCCTAAACAATGAGCAGTTCTTC. Full variable domain (missing parts from reference TRBV5-1 and TRBJ2-1): KAGVTQTPRYLIKTRGQQVTLSCSPISGHRSVSWYQQTPGQGLQFLFEYFSETQRNKGNFPGRFSGRQFSNSRSEMNVSTLELGDSALYLCASSLEASGSLNNEQFFGPGTRLTVL.

V usage is TRBV6-5 and J usage is TRBJ1-1; perhaps TRBD1 as D (5 bases). The CDR3 length is 13 residues. With 0 bases removed from V and 6 bases from J, the gap between germline ends came to 8 bases. Germline V gene lookup returns CDR1 MNHEY and CDR2 SVGAGI. CDR3 region: CASSYSRGSEAFF. The CDR3 DNA reads as TGTGCCAGCAGTTACTCGAGGGGTTCTGAAGCTTTCTTT.

This chain connects TRBV7-8 to TRBJ2-5; 8 bases fit TRBD2. The trim removed 5 bases at V and 5 bases at J, leaving 10 bases unmatched. The germline V gene has CDR1 SGHVS and CDR2 FQNEAQ. The length of the CDR3 is 15 residues. The CDR3 coding sequence is TGTGCCAGCAGCCTCGGGGGGGGACTAAGGGAGACCCAGTACTTC. Its protein is CASSLGGGLRETQYF.

The chain uses TRBV30 and TRBJ1-5, with D possibly TRBD1 on 5 matching bases. The germline CDR1 and CDR2 sequences are GTSNPN and SVGIG (reference sequence). There are 13 residues in the CDR3. V lost 2 bases, J lost 7 bases, and 12 bases lay in between. CDR3 residues: CAWSRGVWQPQHF. The CDR3 coding sequence is TGTGCCTGGAGTAGAGGGGTCTGGCAGCCCCAGCATTTT.

The chain recombines TRBV5-1 with TRBJ2-3, with 13 bases matching TRBD2. The ends lost 5 bases at V and 3 bases at J; junction bases unmatched: 3. Germline CDR1 is SGHRS and CDR2 is YFSETQ. This CDR3 has 15 amino acids. The DNA for the CDR3 is TGCGCCAGCAGGGGACTAGCGGGACTTACAGATACGCAGTATTTT. Amino acid sequence: CASRGLAGLTDTQYF.

The CDR3, as DNA: TGCGCCAGCAGCCTGTTCGCGGGAGGAGGCACAGATACGCAGTATTTT. Translated, it gives CASSLFAGGGTDTQYF. The J gene is TRBJ2-3, the V gene TRBV5-1; TRBD2 aligns across 8 bases. After removal of 4 bases from V and 1 base from J, the junction contained 8 bases not matched to a gene. The germline CDR1 and CDR2 sequences are SGHRS and YFSETQ. The CDR3 extends over 16 amino acids. The variable domain in full, with the rest retrieved from reference TRBV5-1 and TRBJ2-3, is KAGVTQTPRYLIKTRGQQVTLSCSPISGHRSVSWYQQTPGQGLQFLFEYFSETQRNKGNFPGRFSGRQFSNSRSEMNVSTLELGDSALYLCASSLFAGGGTDTQYFGPGTRLTVL.

This sequence joins TRBV4-2 and TRBJ2-3, with 12 bases matching TRBD2. Germline V gene data show CDR1 as LGHNA and CDR2 as YNFKEQ. V was clipped by 4 bases and J by 2 bases; unmatched bases: 7. The CDR3 has 17 amino acids. CDR3 protein: CASSRAGTSGFTDTQYF. DNA of the CDR3: TGTGCCAGCAGCCGAGCCGGGACTAGCGGGTTCACAGATACGCAGTATTTT.

The rearrangement joins TRBV5-6 to TRBJ2-4, with D perhaps matching TRBD1 or TRBD2 (6 bases each). The CDR3 covers 14 residues. The V end lost 4 bases, the J end lost 9 bases, and 17 bases lay between the germline ends. Germline values: CDR1 SGHDT, CDR2 YYEEEE. The CDR3 DNA sequence: TGTGCCAGCAGCCCCCAGGCCGGGGGCGGCATTCAGTACTTC. This encodes CASSPQAGGGIQYF.

The chain links TRBV18 to TRBJ2-5, with 8 bases aligning to TRBD1. Trimming cost V 6 bases and J 3 bases; bases outside gene matches: 9. The germline CDR1 and CDR2 sequences are KGHSH and LQKENI. The CDR3 is 15 residues long. The CDR3 protein is CASSLGTGGEETQYF. Here the CDR3 DNA reads TGTGCCAGCTCCCTAGGGACAGGTGGAGAAGAGACCCAGTACTTC.

The gene calls are TRBV2 and TRBJ1-3; 7 nucleotides line up with TRBD1. This CDR3 contains 16 residues. Germline trimming cut 5 bases from V and 0 bases from J; bases unmatched to any gene: 7. Germline lookup yields CDR1 SNHLY and CDR2 FYNNEI. The CDR3 is CASSRQGGLSGNTIYF. The CDR3 DNA follows: TGTGCCAGCAGTCGACAGGGTGGACTCTCTGGAAACACCATATATTTT.

This chain links TRBV2 with TRBJ1-4, with TRBD1 identical over 10 bases. The CDR3 is 19 residues long. With 2 bases clipped from V and 2 bases from J, the junction kept 11 bases outside the gene matches. Germline CDR1 is SNHLY and CDR2 is FYNNEI. CDR3 in DNA: TGTGCCAGCAGTGAACAAAGGGACAGGGGTTTCGTTACTAATGAAAAACTGTTTTTT. This sequence encodes CASSEQRDRGFVTNEKLFF.

This chain joins TRBV14 and TRBJ1-2; the D is unclear. Germline lookup yields CDR1 SGHDN and CDR2 FVKESK. The CDR3 extends over 15 amino acids. Trimming took 0 bases from V and 3 from J, leaving 11 bases between them. The DNA for the CDR3 is TGTGCCAGCAGCCAAGAAATGGGGTCCTACTATGGCTACACCTTC. Translation: CASSQEMGSYYGYTF. The complete variable domain, with remaining parts taken from reference TRBV14 and TRBJ1-2, reads EAGVTQFPSHSVIEKGQTVTLRCDPISGHDNLYWYRRVMGKEIKFLLHFVKESKQDESGMPNNRFLAERTGGTYSTLKVQPAELEDSGVYFCASSQEMGSYYGYTFGSGTRLTVV.